This T cell receptor (beta chain) was documented in a study of shared clonotypes between healthy human individuals. Each subset's genomic DNA was shared equally among a number of immunoSEQ plates. The authors loaded about 200 ng DNA, roughly 33,000 T cell genomes, into sorted-subset replicate PCRs. Clones were read by immunoSEQ multiplex PCR, and TCRdb kept only the in-frame ones, dropping some. The table shows about 110,000 clones, with about 70% occurring only once. Nashville, Tennessee was home to all donors, each a Caucasian adult. The ends were cut back, 0 bases at V and 5 bases at J, with 10 bases in the middle. Looked up from germline, CDR1 is SQVTM and CDR2 is ANQGSEA. The CDR3 has 14 amino acids. To note about this clone: What it recognizes is unknown.

Overall study results and limits: Against clonotypes common to all four donors, non-shared ones had lower generation probabilities.

The sequenced material came from memory CD8+ T cells sorted from blood. Subset: CD45RO+ cells pooled with CCR7-negative TemRA cells. This chain connects TRBV29-1 to TRBJ2-2; D unclear. The clonotype was recovered from a woman in her twenties or thirties in good health. The CDR3 here is CSVEENTATGELFF. CDR3 nucleotide sequence: TGCAGCGTTGAAGAAAATACAGCGACCGGGGAGCTGTTTTTT.